The table lists the clone carrying this T cell receptor (beta chain) with many counts. Its antigen is currently unknown. Samples came from axillary lymph nodes draining the breast cancer. J lost 1 base, V lost 7 bases, and 10 bases had no gene match. CDR3 length equals 17 residues. Germline lookup yields CDR1 LGHNT and CDR2 FRNRAP. This sample stems from a study of breast tumors, draining lymph nodes, adjacent tissues. TCRdb processed the multiplex PCR reads anew with MiXCR; each CDR3 protein has one entry. Of 130,000 or so distinct CDR3 sequences in the sample, around 22% are singletons; the top ten hold roughly 2.7%. Study-wide results and limits: Tumors had less TCR diversity than lymph nodes, more than nontumor tissue. Data fit most tumor T cells coming from lymph node, expanding in tumor. That most tumor T cells come from lymph nodes remained unproven. Luminal-like breast cancer showed significantly greater tumor-nontumor repertoire similarity than basal-like breast cancer did.

Sequencing was performed on axillary lymph node tissue. The receptor comes from a female donor with breast cancer. Some clones in this sample may be carry-over from other donors' samples. V and J are TRBV12-5 and TRBJ2-3, with 11 nucleotides matching TRBD2. In DNA form, the CDR3 reads TGTGCTAGTGCCAGAATAGCGGGAGGGCCTGGCACAGATACGCAGTATTTT. Protein sequence: CASARIAGGPGTDTQYF.